The rows below give T cell receptor beta chains drawn from one sample of a study of blood T cell repertoires in COVID-19. TCRdb's table, derived via immunoSEQ multiplex PCR, lists solely in-frame clones and lacks some. The data contain approximately 310,000 clones, approximately 83% of them singletons. Sequencing was carried out using PBMCs or T cells enriched from blood (not recorded which). The receptors stem from a man aged 25 to 45 who had recovered from COVID-19. The CDR3 runs from the conserved cysteine through the conserved F or W. Fields, in order: V gene, D gene, clone size, J gene, CDR3 protein, CDR3 DNA. D genes are given only for firm matches. Rows give clone size only sometimes, using once, few, many, or a class for an expanded clone.

>TRBV10-2|.|.|TRBJ1-1
CASISGQQNTEAFF
TGCGCCAGCATCTCGGGTCAACAGAACACTGAAGCTTTCTTT
>TRBV14|.|.|TRBJ1-4
CASSRQGREKLFF
TGTGCCAGCAGCCGCCAGGGAAGGGAAAAACTGTTTTTT
>TRBV7-2|TRBD1|.|TRBJ2-7
CASSPDRGLSYEQYF
TGTGCCAGCAGCCCAGACAGGGGCCTCTCCTACGAGCAGTACTTC
>TRBV2|.|.|TRBJ1-1
CASSPSRRGRTEAFF
TGTGCCAGCAGCCCCTCGAGGAGGGGAAGGACTGAAGCTTTCTTT
>TRBV5-6|.|.|TRBJ1-1
CASSFQRGTEAFF
TGTGCCAGCAGCTTCCAACGGGGCACTGAAGCTTTCTTT
>TRBV5-6|TRBD1|.|TRBJ1-3
CASSLEWDRGGNTIYF
TGTGCCAGCAGCTTGGAGTGGGACAGGGGTGGAAACACCATATATTTT
>TRBV27|TRBD1|once|TRBJ2-7
CASSPPGQGFYEQYF
TGTGCCAGCAGTCCGCCGGGACAGGGATTTTACGAGCAGTACTTC
>TRBV11-1|.|.|TRBJ1-4
CASSAGRRGEKLFF
TGTGCCAGCAGCGCGGGACGGCGGGGCGAAAAACTGTTTTTT
>TRBV5-1|.|.|TRBJ2-3
CASSLVGSSSTDTQYF
TGCGCCAGCAGCTTGGTTGGCTCTTCTAGCACAGATACGCAGTATTTT
>TRBV2|TRBD1|.|TRBJ1-4
CASSEARGQEKLFF
TGTGCCAGCAGTGAAGCTAGGGGGCAGGAAAAACTGTTTTTT
>TRBV30|.|.|TRBJ2-5
CAWSVVSVETQYF
TGTGCCTGGAGTGTAGTCAGCGTAGAGACCCAGTACTTC
>TRBV15|.|few|TRBJ1-2
CATSEGTGQGYGYTF
TGTGCCACCAGCGAGGGAACAGGGCAGGGCTATGGCTACACCTTC
>TRBV11-2|.|.|TRBJ1-4
CASSLVGRASTNEKLFF
TGTGCCAGCAGCTTAGTTGGCAGGGCGTCCACTAATGAAAAACTGTTTTTT
>TRBV7-6|.|once|TRBJ2-2
CASSPKTQMRTGELFF
TGTGCCAGCAGCCCGAAGACTCAAATGAGGACCGGGGAGCTGTTTTTT
>TRBV6-4|.|.|TRBJ1-2
CASSVGEQGTPTF
TGTGCCAGCAGTGTCGGAGAACAGGGAACCCCCACCTTC
>TRBV29-1|.|.|TRBJ2-1
CSARVDEQFF
TGCAGCGCTCGGGTGGATGAGCAGTTCTTC
>TRBV5-1|.|.|TRBJ2-1
CASSFQGNEQFF
TGCGCCAGCAGCTTTCAGGGTAATGAGCAGTTCTTC
>TRBV5-8|TRBD1|.|TRBJ1-4
CASSSNRGRGEKLFF
TGTGCCAGCAGCTCGAACAGGGGTCGGGGGGAAAAACTGTTTTTT
>TRBV4-3|.|medium-sized|TRBJ2-6
CASSPQGQGSGANVLTF
TGCGCCAGCAGCCCCCAGGGTCAGGGCTCTGGGGCCAACGTCCTGACTTTC